This TCR beta chain was captured by sequencing in a study of T cells after yellow fever vaccination. Study-level results: High-abundance clonotypes from the bulk population could contaminate FACS-sorted repertoires.

The V end was cut by 2 bases, the J end by 7 bases, with 6 bases between. Germline V CDR1 and CDR2: LGHNA, YNFKEQ. The CDR3 runs to 12 residues. Template-switching 5'RACE yielded the TCR cDNA; a universal primer site and UMIs were added in the process. TCRdb re-called the 5' RACE reads through MiXCR, storing one row per CDR3 protein. The table includes 500,000 to 650,000 distinct CDR3 sequences, roughly 12% detected once. This clonotype was observed many times. Its specificity is not known. The TCR was taken from a man aged 25-40 years who received the YFV17D yellow fever vaccine. The chain has TRBV4-2 and TRBJ2-1; D not resolved. This specimen consisted of PBMCs, obtained on the day of the yellow fever booster vaccination. CDR3 region: CASSQFSNEQFF. CDR3 bases: TGTGCCAGCAGCCAATTTTCGAATGAGCAGTTCTTC.